Listed here are 23 T cell receptor beta chains from one sample, sequenced in a study of T cell repertoires in cytomegalovirus infection. The antigens for these receptors are not known. TCRdb itself ran the reads through MiXCR, one entry per CDR3 protein. Of 700,000 to 950,000 distinct CDR3 sequences in the sample, 32% were seen once. Specimen: cultured CD8+ T cells from PBMCs, collected from culture after CMV antigen stimulation. The receptors were sampled from a human donor in good health (CMV status not recorded). Some clones in this sample may be carry-over from other donors' samples.

This clonotype was observed a single time. This chain joins TRBV4-3 and TRBJ2-2; maybe TRBD2 (7 bases). CDR3 length: 16 residues. Deletions cut 1 base from V and 4 bases from J, with 13 bases between. Germline lookup yields CDR1 LGHNA and CDR2 YSLEER. The CDR3 coding sequence is TGCGCCAGCAGCCAAGTCTATCGGGGGGCCACCGGGGAGCTGTTTTTT. Translation gives CASSQVYRGATGELFF.

V usage is TRBV5-6 and J usage is TRBJ1-6; D unresolved. V was cut by 2 bases and J by 4 bases, with 7 bases left in between. The CDR3 is 14 amino acids. Germline values: CDR1 SGHDT, CDR2 YYEEEE. In DNA form, the CDR3 reads TGTGCCAGCAGCTTTACAGATTATAATTCACCCCTCCACTTT. It translates to CASSFTDYNSPLHF.

The V call is TRBV20-1, the J call TRBJ1-4; maybe TRBD1 (5 bases). The CDR3 consists of 15 residues. The V gene's germline CDR1 is DFQATT and CDR2 SNEGSKA (reference sequence). Deletions cut 1 base from V and 4 bases from J, with 13 bases between. CDR3 DNA: TGCAGTGCTAGAGCCCTCGCAGGGAGTAATGAAAAACTGTTTTTT. It yields the protein CSARALAGSNEKLFF.

This clonotype was counted only a few times. The chain is built from TRBV2 and TRBJ2-7; 7 nucleotides align to TRBD1. With 7 bases clipped from V and 5 bases from J, the junction kept 17 bases outside the gene matches. Per the germline V gene, CDR1 is SNHLY and CDR2 is FYNNEI. The CDR3 extends over 16 amino acids. CDR3 sequence reads: CASNILGARGRNEQYF. CDR3 DNA sequence: TGTGCCAGCAATATTTTAGGCGCCAGGGGGAGAAACGAGCAGTACTTC.

The V gene is TRBV6-5, the J gene TRBJ2-1, with 8 positions matching TRBD1. Germline loops: CDR1 MNHEY, CDR2 SVGAGI. This CDR3 has 15 amino acids. V lost 2 bases, J lost 6 bases, and 6 bases stayed unmatched. The CDR3 here is CASSYSGQGGNEQFF. CDR3 coding DNA: TGTGCCAGCAGTTACAGCGGACAGGGTGGCAATGAGCAGTTCTTC.

V and J are TRBV4-1 and TRBJ2-7, with D perhaps being TRBD1 or TRBD2 (5 bases each). Germline-derived CDR1 and CDR2 are MGHRA and YSYEKL. The V end was cut by 2 bases, the J end by 6 bases, with 11 bases between. The CDR3 spans 13 residues. CDR3 coding DNA: TGCGCCAGCAGCCAACCACTTGGGGGCGAGCAGTACTTC. Protein: CASSQPLGGEQYF.

This clonotype was seen at least ten times. The chain couples TRBV7-8 to TRBJ1-1; the D gene is possibly TRBD1 (5 bases). The germline V gene encodes CDR1 SGHVS and CDR2 FQNEAQ. Trimming shortened V by 2 bases and J by 6 bases, and 10 bases separated the two germline ends. There are 13 residues in the CDR3. The CDR3 bases are TGTGCCAGCAGCTTATCAGGGATCGCTGAAGCTTTCTTT. Encoded protein: CASSLSGIAEAFF.

This clonotype was detected many times. This chain joins TRBV6-1 and TRBJ2-1, with 11 bases that match TRBD1. Germline values: CDR1 MNHNS, CDR2 SASEGT. J was trimmed by 6 bases and V by 6 bases; bases with no gene match: 10. The CDR3 sequence is 16 residues long. CDR3 residues: CASSHGTGGWINEQFF. The CDR3 bases are TGTGCCAGCAGCCACGGGACAGGGGGTTGGATCAATGAGCAGTTCTTC.

This clonotype was picked up a small number of times. The chain combines TRBV28 with TRBJ2-3; D may be TRBD2 (5 bases). Germline V gene data show CDR1 as MDHEN and CDR2 as SYDVKM. The ends were cut back, 10 bases at V and 5 bases at J, with 25 bases in the middle. There are 16 residues in the CDR3. CDR3 nucleotides: TGTGCCACCACGGGATTTGGACGCGGCATAGGAGATACGCAGTATTTT. This codes for CATTGFGRGIGDTQYF.

This clonotype showed up just a few times. The J gene is TRBJ2-2, the V gene TRBV6-5; D is perhaps TRBD1 or TRBD2 (5 bases each). V was trimmed by 0 bases and J by 5 bases, leaving 10 bases between them. CDR3 length: 15 amino acids. The germline CDR1 and CDR2 sequences are MNHEY and SVGAGI. The CDR3 DNA is TGTGCCAGCAGTTACTCGCCGGGGCCTACCGGGGAGCTGTTTTTT. Residues: CASSYSPGPTGELFF.

This chain uses TRBV10-3 with TRBJ1-1; unclear D gene. This CDR3 region has 10 residues. Germline CDR1 and CDR2: ENHRY and SYGVKD. Trimming cost V 8 bases and J 10 bases, with 11 bases left between them. The CDR3 here is CAIGGPVAFF. CDR3 DNA sequence: TGTGCCATCGGCGGCCCTGTAGCTTTCTTT.

This clonotype showed up just a few times. The chain recombines TRBV7-9 with TRBJ2-3, with 8 bases that match TRBD2. The germline V gene has CDR1 SEHNR and CDR2 FQNEAQ (reference sequence). CDR3 size: 14 residues. After removal of 8 bases from V and 1 base from J, the junction contained 5 bases not matched to a gene. CDR3 DNA sequence: TGTGCCAGCTTCGAGCGGGGGCGCACAGATACGCAGTATTTT. This encodes CASFERGRTDTQYF.

The rearrangement uses TRBV7-6 and TRBJ2-7; 8 nucleotides agree with TRBD1. The ends lost 2 bases at V and 6 bases at J; junction bases unmatched: 9. Germline CDR1 SGHVS, CDR2 FNYEAQ. The CDR3 spans 15 residues. CDR3 bases: TGTGCCAGCAGCTTACCAGGGGGCACCGGGGTCGAGCAGTACTTC. Its protein product is CASSLPGGTGVEQYF.

This sequence joins TRBV2 and TRBJ1-3; D remains unclear. The germline V gene has CDR1 SNHLY and CDR2 FYNNEI. The length of the CDR3 is 16 residues. The V end was cut by 3 bases, the J end by 2 bases, with 14 bases between. CDR3 in DNA: TGTGCCAGCAGTGACCGGCGAGGGATTGCTGGAAACACCATATATTTT. Residues: CASSDRRGIAGNTIYF.

This clonotype has a count of ten or more. This chain links TRBV7-8 with TRBJ2-1; D call uncertain. The CDR3 covers 10 residues. Per germline, CDR1 SGHVS and CDR2 FQNEAQ. V lost 6 bases and J lost 8, with 5 bases in between. The CDR3 sequence: CASSGHEQFF. The CDR3 coding sequence is TGTGCCAGCAGTGGTCATGAGCAGTTCTTC.

The table lists this clonotype with a few counts. V usage is TRBV6-1 and J usage is TRBJ2-5; D uncertain. The length of the CDR3 is 11 residues. The germline V gene encodes CDR1 MNHNS and CDR2 SASEGT. With 6 bases removed from V and 5 bases from J, the gap between germline ends came to 7 bases. The CDR3 bases are TGTGCCAGCAGAAGTGTGGAGACCCAGTACTTC. Protein product: CASRSVETQYF.

The chain combines TRBV6-2 or TRBV6-3 with TRBJ2-2; 12 bases map to TRBD1. Germline V CDR1 and CDR2: MNHEY, SVGEGT. The CDR3 covers 15 residues. V was pared by 6 bases and J by 9 bases, with 8 bases of the junction left unmatched. CDR3 protein: CASRAPGTGGRELFF. The CDR3 nucleotides read TGTGCCAGCAGGGCACCCGGGACAGGGGGCCGGGAGCTGTTTTTT.

The chain is built from TRBV12-3 or TRBV12-4 and TRBJ2-7, with 7 bases matching TRBD2. The CDR3 has 15 residues. Germline trimming cut 2 bases from V and 0 bases from J; bases unmatched to any gene: 4. The CDR3 DNA reads TGTGCCAGCAGTTTACGGGGCGGGGGCTCCTACGAGCAGTACTTC. Encoded protein: CASSLRGGGSYEQYF.

About this clonotype itself: This sequence may be a read error, since a much larger clone differs from it by one base. V gene TRBV7-6 combines with J gene TRBJ1-5, with D maybe TRBD1 (6 bases). The CDR3 loop spans 17 amino acids. CDR1 is SGHVS, CDR2 FNYEAQ, per germline. CDR3 residues: CASSPRVGAYSDQPQHF. The CDR3 nucleotides read TGTGCCAGCAGCCCCCGAGTGGGGGCGTATAGCGATCAGCCCCAGCATTTT.

The V call is TRBV6-5, the J call TRBJ1-1; perhaps TRBD1 as D (5 bases). Germline assignment: CDR1 MNHEY and CDR2 SVGAGI. The germline V and J ends were trimmed by 7 bases and 3 bases, with 24 bases remaining between them. The CDR3 length is 17 residues. This CDR3 is CASTQHPPGFRYTEAFF. In DNA, the CDR3 is TGTGCCAGCACCCAACACCCTCCAGGGTTCCGATACACTGAAGCTTTCTTT.

The chain joins TRBV6-2 or TRBV6-3 to TRBJ2-2, with D unresolved. With 4 bases removed from V and 4 bases from J, the gap between germline ends came to 10 bases. Per the germline V gene, CDR1 is MNHEY and CDR2 is SVGEGT. This CDR3 has 14 residues. The CDR3 DNA sequence: TGTGCCAGCAGTTTAGCTTCCGTCACCGGGGAGCTGTTTTTT. Translating gives CASSLASVTGELFF.

This sequence joins TRBV6-5 and TRBJ2-1; the match to TRBD2 covers 9 bases. Germline loops: CDR1 MNHEY, CDR2 SVGAGI. Trimming took 6 bases from V and 5 from J; bases not matched to a gene: 8. The CDR3 has 15 residues. CDR3 loop: CASSYLSGSHNEQFF. The CDR3 nucleotides are TGTGCCAGCAGCTACCTTAGCGGGAGCCACAATGAGCAGTTCTTC.

This clonotype occurred once. The rearrangement uses TRBV24-1 and TRBJ2-2; 7 bases align to TRBD1. The germline V gene encodes CDR1 KGHDR and CDR2 SFDVKD. V shed 12 bases and J 3 bases; nucleotides not matched to a gene: 6. This CDR3 is 13 amino acids long. CDR3 region: CAVRTGDTGELFF. The DNA of the CDR3 is TGTGCCGTCCGGACAGGAGACACCGGGGAGCTGTTTTTT.